These T cell receptor beta chains were read from a single sample in a study of T cell responses to AZD1222 COVID-19 vaccine. The protocol was immunoSEQ multiplex PCR, while the TCRdb copy is restricted to in-frame clones and leaves out a portion. The table lists about 140,000 clones, approximately 90% of them singletons. The sample was peripheral blood, taken on day 0 of AZD1222 vaccination. All receptors derive from an adult in good health. Each CDR3 is given with its conserved first and last residue. The order of the fields is CDR3 DNA, CDR3 protein, D gene, V gene, clone size, J gene. A D gene is named only where the DNA matches it firmly. Rows may omit the clone size; those that give it use once, few, many or a size class.

DNA: TGCGCCAGCAGGAGGGGTCAGGGGGACGATGGCTACACCTTC; CDR3: CASRRGQGDDGYTF; D: TRBD1; V: TRBV5-1; size: .; J: TRBJ1-2
DNA: TGTGCCAGCAGCTTAGTGGCAGGGGGCCAAGAGACCCAGTACTTC; CDR3: CASSLVAGGQETQYF; D: TRBD1; V: TRBV7-9; size: .; J: TRBJ2-5
DNA: TGTGCCAGCAGCCAAGATGCGAGGCAGGGGTGGGACACAGATACGCAGTATTTT; CDR3: CASSQDARQGWDTDTQYF; D: .; V: TRBV4-2; size: .; J: TRBJ2-3
DNA: TGTGCCAGCAGCTTGGCGTACGGGGGGCGATCGTCCTACGAGCAGTACTTC; CDR3: CASSLAYGGRSSYEQYF; D: .; V: TRBV5-4; size: .; J: TRBJ2-7
DNA: TGTGCCAGCTCACCCAGACAATACCCAGCCCCTGGAAACACCATATATTTT; CDR3: CASSPRQYPAPGNTIYF; D: .; V: TRBV18; size: .; J: TRBJ1-3
DNA: TGTGCCAGCAGTGAAGCCGGCAGGGGGGTTGAAAAACTGTTTTTT; CDR3: CASSEAGRGVEKLFF; D: TRBD1; V: TRBV2; size: .; J: TRBJ1-4
DNA: TGTGCCACCAGTGACGGTAGGACAGAGACCCAGTACTTC; CDR3: CATSDGRTETQYF; D: .; V: TRBV24-1; size: .; J: TRBJ2-5
DNA: TGCGCCAGCAGCCCGCTTCGGGTCGAGAATCAGCCCCAGCATTTT; CDR3: CASSPLRVENQPQHF; D: .; V: TRBV4-1; size: few; J: TRBJ1-5
DNA: TGTGCCAGCAGCCCGAGCGGGGGGATCTACAATGAGCAGTTCTTC; CDR3: CASSPSGGIYNEQFF; D: TRBD2; V: TRBV5-6; size: .; J: TRBJ2-1
DNA: TGTGCCTGGAGTGAATTCAGACCCCAAGAGACCCAGTACTTC; CDR3: CAWSEFRPQETQYF; D: .; V: TRBV30; size: .; J: TRBJ2-5
DNA: TGTGCCAGCAGAGGGTTGGGGGATACGCAGTATTTT; CDR3: CASRGLGDTQYF; D: .; V: TRBV28; size: .; J: TRBJ2-3
DNA: TGCGCCAGCACCCGAGGACAGGGGGCCTATGGCTACACCTTC; CDR3: CASTRGQGAYGYTF; D: TRBD1; V: TRBV5-1; size: .; J: TRBJ1-2
DNA: TGTGCCAGCAGTTTCCCTTGGGGGTTCCTAAACACCATATATTTT; CDR3: CASSFPWGFLNTIYF; D: .; V: TRBV27; size: .; J: TRBJ1-3
DNA: TGTGCCAGTAGCCGGAACCGGGACAGCTCCTACGAGCAGTACTTC; CDR3: CASSRNRDSSYEQYF; D: TRBD1; V: TRBV19; size: .; J: TRBJ2-7
DNA: TGCGCCAGCAGCTTGTACGTCAGGGGCGAGCAGTACTTC; CDR3: CASSLYVRGEQYF; D: .; V: TRBV5-1; size: .; J: TRBJ2-7
DNA: TGTGCCACCAGTAGACAGGACGGGAGCTCAGATACGCAGTATTTT; CDR3: CATSRQDGSSDTQYF; D: .; V: TRBV15; size: once; J: TRBJ2-3
DNA: TGTGCCAGCAGTAGCCGCAGGAGCTCCTACAATGAGCAGTTCTTC; CDR3: CASSSRRSSYNEQFF; D: .; V: TRBV27; size: .; J: TRBJ2-1
DNA: TGTGCCAGCACCCAGGGGGCGGACGGCTACACCTTC; CDR3: CASTQGADGYTF; D: TRBD1; V: TRBV3-1/TRBV3-2; size: .; J: TRBJ1-2
DNA: TGCAGCGTCCGAGGGGGAAACACTGAAGCTTTCTTT; CDR3: CSVRGGNTEAFF; D: .; V: TRBV29-1; size: .; J: TRBJ1-1
DNA: TGTGCCAGCAGCACGCAGGGGGTGGGGTCTGGCTACACCTTC; CDR3: CASSTQGVGSGYTF; D: .; V: TRBV21-1; size: .; J: TRBJ1-2
DNA: TGCGCCAGCAGCCAGTTGGGCAGGGAACCCTACAATGAGCAGTTCTTC; CDR3: CASSQLGREPYNEQFF; D: .; V: TRBV4-1; size: few; J: TRBJ2-1
DNA: TGTGCCAGCAGCCAATCGTTAAGGCTTGGCCAAGACTATAACTATGGCTACACCTTC; CDR3: CASSQSLRLGQDYNYGYTF; D: .; V: TRBV16; size: .; J: TRBJ1-2
DNA: TGTGCCAGCAGCTTAGGGCCTTATAACTATGGCTACACCTTC; CDR3: CASSLGPYNYGYTF; D: .; V: TRBV5-6; size: .; J: TRBJ1-2
DNA: TGTGCCATCAGTGAGGGGGAGGGAGATGCGGAGACCCAGTACTTC; CDR3: CAISEGEGDAETQYF; D: TRBD2; V: TRBV10-3; size: .; J: TRBJ2-5
DNA: TGTGCCAGCAGCCTTCAGGGGACCTATAATTCACCCCTCCACTTT; CDR3: CASSLQGTYNSPLHF; D: .; V: TRBV5-6; size: .; J: TRBJ1-6
DNA: TGCGCCAGCAGCTTGGGGTCTGCGAGCACCGGGGAGCTGTTTTTT; CDR3: CASSLGSASTGELFF; D: .; V: TRBV5-1; size: .; J: TRBJ2-2
DNA: TGTGCCAGCAGTCCCGGGAGACAAGGCAATCAGCCCCAGCATTTT; CDR3: CASSPGRQGNQPQHF; D: .; V: TRBV6-6; size: .; J: TRBJ1-5
DNA: TGTGCCTCGGGACGGTCTAATTCACCCCTCCACTTT; CDR3: CASGRSNSPLHF; D: .; V: TRBV30; size: .; J: TRBJ1-6
DNA: TGTGCCAGCAGCGGGACAGTCGGTGTGACCCAGCATTTT; CDR3: CASSGTVGVTQHF; D: TRBD1; V: TRBV27; size: few; J: TRBJ1-5
DNA: TGTGCCAGCAGCCCAGCCTCGAGGGACTATAATTCACCCCTCCACTTT; CDR3: CASSPASRDYNSPLHF; D: .; V: TRBV9; size: .; J: TRBJ1-6
DNA: TGTGCCAGCTCACCACGCTCGGGGGCCGATCGAGGCCTATCTAACTATGGCTACACCTTC; CDR3: CASSPRSGADRGLSNYGYTF; D: .; V: TRBV18; size: .; J: TRBJ1-2
DNA: TGCAGTGCTAGTGTGACAGGGGTGGATGGCTACACCTTC; CDR3: CSASVTGVDGYTF; D: TRBD1; V: TRBV20-1; size: .; J: TRBJ1-2
DNA: TGTGCCAGCAGTGACTCAGCGGGGTCCTACAATGAGCAGTTCTTC; CDR3: CASSDSAGSYNEQFF; D: TRBD2; V: TRBV6-4; size: .; J: TRBJ2-1
DNA: TGTGCCTGGAGTGTATATCTGTCAGGGGGGAACACTGAAGCTTTCTTT; CDR3: CAWSVYLSGGNTEAFF; D: TRBD1; V: TRBV30; size: .; J: TRBJ1-1
DNA: TGTGCCAGCAGCCCACCCGGGACCTATAACACTGAAGCTTTCTTT; CDR3: CASSPPGTYNTEAFF; D: .; V: TRBV28; size: .; J: TRBJ1-1
DNA: TGTGCCAGCAGCTTGGAAGCGGGACGGAACAATGAGCAGTTCTTC; CDR3: CASSLEAGRNNEQFF; D: TRBD2; V: TRBV7-6; size: .; J: TRBJ2-1
DNA: TGTGCCAGCAGCCCTGGTGCGGACTCCTACGAGCAGTACTTC; CDR3: CASSPGADSYEQYF; D: .; V: TRBV7-2; size: .; J: TRBJ2-7
DNA: TGTGCCTGCCCCGGAACCCTGGCGGGAGGGCCTATAGATACGCAGTATTTT; CDR3: CACPGTLAGGPIDTQYF; D: TRBD2; V: TRBV30; size: .; J: TRBJ2-3
DNA: TGTGCCAGCAGTGAAGGCCGGACAGCCGCGAACACCGGGGAGCTGTTTTTT; CDR3: CASSEGRTAANTGELFF; D: .; V: TRBV2; size: few; J: TRBJ2-2
DNA: TGTGCCAGCAGCTCCTATGGGGGACTAGGGGGCTACGAGCAGTACTTC; CDR3: CASSSYGGLGGYEQYF; D: TRBD2; V: TRBV5-5; size: .; J: TRBJ2-7
DNA: TGTGCCAGCAGCCCAACGCACAGGAGAAACACTGAAGCTTTCTTT; CDR3: CASSPTHRRNTEAFF; D: .; V: TRBV7-8; size: .; J: TRBJ1-1
DNA: TGTGCCTGGAGTCCCACCGGACCCTTGGGAGCTTTCTTT; CDR3: CAWSPTGPLGAFF; D: .; V: TRBV30; size: .; J: TRBJ1-1